This record looks at one TCR beta chain sequence and its context. In its sample, this clone was seen once. Its antigen is still unknown. No qualities accompany the bases; no much larger clone lies one base away. This record comes from a study of blood T cell repertoires in COVID-19 (dated by TCRdb to the early 2020s). As for the study more broadly: Samples covering the acute and convalescent phases of COVID-19 were provided by collaborators in the United States, Italy and Spain. The samples were drawn from two sources: the first 160 participants of the ongoing ImmuneRACE study, and 1,000 to 1,500 subjects contributed by 6 global collaborators. Where available, HLA class I and class II types were taken from metadata supplied by the sample provider and were not determined by assay-based typing. The sample metadata nearly always contained a de-identified subject ID, COVID-19 status, age in years and sex. The material from the prospective study consisted of cDNA or gDNA derived from T cells, B-cell-depleted T cells, or PBMCs. The repertoires were released in a freely available public database intended as a resource for research on the immune response to SARS-CoV-2. Deeply sampled blood TCRbeta repertoires from subjects exposed to, actively infected with, or recovered from COVID-19 were included in the dataset. Study-wide findings and limitations: The quantity of clinical and demographic metadata differed by source and by participant and was supplied without curation.

Collaborating institutions collected whole blood in K2EDTA tubes following their own protocols. For TCRbeta analysis, collaborators shipped samples in one of three forms: frozen whole blood, isolated PBMCs, or DNA extracted from either of those sample types. The germline V gene (reference sequence) specifies LNHDA as CDR1 and SQIVND as CDR2. A distance of 15 bases separates the germline ends of V and J, which lose 10 bases and 0 bases respectively. Reading from cysteine to phenylalanine, the CDR3 counts 14 amino acids. The DNA shown is the 42-base CDR3, in frame from base 1. TCRbeta CDR3 regions were amplified from genomic DNA using the immunoSEQ Assay, a bias-controlled multiplex PCR. Under the source paper's analysis protocol: Nucleated cell counts per sample were estimated from amplification of reference gene primers within the assay. To quantify the absolute abundance of each unique TCRbeta CDR3 rearrangement, sequence reads were collapsed and filtered. For each sample, productive Simpson clonality was calculated as the square root of Simpson's diversity index over productive rearrangements. What TCRdb holds here is the immuneACCESS table cut down to in-frame rearrangements. Part of the clones is not present; checked against another copy, under half of the missing clones reflect an unresolved V gene, and the others are unexplained. V and J calls and clone size are copied from that table; D and trimming were computed from the DNA. The sample table lists 50,000 to 60,000 clones, about nine tenths of them with a count of one. The biggest ten clones account for less than 2% of the sample.

Sequencing used peripheral blood. The sequence derives from a man in his sixties with acute or convalescent COVID-19. The chain is made from TRBV19 and TRBJ1-1, with no D gene named confidently. The DNA is TGTGCCACCTCTCTGGGCAGCATGAACACTGAAGCTTTCTTT. It translates as CATSLGSMNTEAFF.